This T cell receptor (beta chain) was captured in a study of T cells after yellow fever vaccination (dated by TCRdb to between 2018 and 2020). A note on the overall study: The SMART-Seq v4 Ultra Low Input RNA kit was used to prepare libraries from fractions with low cell numbers. To follow T-cell clones before and after both primary and booster YFV17D yellow fever vaccination, bulk TCR alpha and beta repertoires underwent longitudinal sequencing. Two healthy male donors, one aged 18 to 30 and one aged 30 to 40 years, were included in the cohort. Blood was drawn at multiple timepoints before and after primary and secondary immunization, with bulk PBMC replicates and cell subsets isolated. Beyond this particular receptor, the publication reports: FACS-sorted repertoires could contain abundant contaminating clonotypes from the bulk population, so computational filtering was required. Compared with the primary T-cell response, the secondary T-cell response was weaker but faster, peaking on day 5 rather than day 15. Most clones expanded after primary vaccination (almost 97% of CD4 and around nine tenths of CD8) were re-detected after the booster, suggesting that broad memory maintenance occurred. Because only a couple of donors were included in the study, the extent to which the findings can be generalized is limited. A small fraction of clonotypes showed up in both the CD4 and CD8 compartments, probably as a result of convergent recombination.

The treatment or condition label for this specimen denotes: live attenuated yellow fever vaccine strain. At each blood-draw timepoint, two biological replicates of bulk PBMCs were obtained. PBMCs were isolated from peripheral blood using a standard Ficoll-Paque protocol. TriZol was used to extract RNA from bulk PBMCs, CD4 and CD8 fractions, and dextramer-positive and dextramer-negative fractions. TCR cDNA was synthesized by 5'RACE template switching, through which a universal primer site and unique molecular identifiers were introduced. Priming of cDNA synthesis was performed from both the TCR alpha and TCR beta constant segments. Library amplification used two PCR steps, and the second PCR step added sample barcodes and sequencing adapters. Sequencing of the libraries was done on either Illumina HiSeq 2500 (2x100 bp) or NovaSeq (2x150 bp). The paper's data handling went like this. MIGEC handled demultiplexing of reads and collapsing into UMI consensus sequences, while MiXCR performed V(D)J alignment. Vaccine-responding clonotypes were identified with edgeR using replicate PBMC samples, with FDR below 0.01 and a log2 fold change above 5 up to day 15 being required. Each bulk clonotype received a CD4 or CD8 identity based on whether the sequenced CD4 or CD8 repertoire contained that clonotype at higher abundance. TCRdb passed the public sequencing reads through fastp at Q25 and MiXCR, retaining productive beta sequences. Every CDR3 protein is listed once, alongside the most common genes and DNA of its rows. TCRdb's processing, not the authors' own work, is the source of the V and J calls. Here the sample has just under 600,000 distinct CDR3 sequences; roughly 13% occur a single time. The ten largest clones capture around an eighth of the sample.

The CDR3 goes from the cysteine to the phenylalanine over 17 residues. Only CDR3 DNA remains: 51 bases, in frame from the first base. The germline V gene gives CDR1 as MNHEY and CDR2 as SVGEGT. V ends up 2 bases short and J 3 bases short, with an unmatched junction base count of 11. A note on this clonotype: Its antigen is currently not known. Base quality data are lacking; no much larger clone is found one base away.

The sequence was obtained from a man aged 25 to 40 who received the YFV17D yellow fever vaccine. The sequenced sample was PBMCs, obtained on the day of the yellow fever booster vaccination. This receptor chain uses TRBV6-2 or TRBV6-3 and TRBJ2-7, and TRBD1 aligns with 9 junction nucleotides. The CDR3 protein is CASSYDPYTGGGYEQYF. The nucleotides are TGTGCCAGCAGTTACGACCCGTATACAGGGGGCGGCTACGAGCAGTACTTC.